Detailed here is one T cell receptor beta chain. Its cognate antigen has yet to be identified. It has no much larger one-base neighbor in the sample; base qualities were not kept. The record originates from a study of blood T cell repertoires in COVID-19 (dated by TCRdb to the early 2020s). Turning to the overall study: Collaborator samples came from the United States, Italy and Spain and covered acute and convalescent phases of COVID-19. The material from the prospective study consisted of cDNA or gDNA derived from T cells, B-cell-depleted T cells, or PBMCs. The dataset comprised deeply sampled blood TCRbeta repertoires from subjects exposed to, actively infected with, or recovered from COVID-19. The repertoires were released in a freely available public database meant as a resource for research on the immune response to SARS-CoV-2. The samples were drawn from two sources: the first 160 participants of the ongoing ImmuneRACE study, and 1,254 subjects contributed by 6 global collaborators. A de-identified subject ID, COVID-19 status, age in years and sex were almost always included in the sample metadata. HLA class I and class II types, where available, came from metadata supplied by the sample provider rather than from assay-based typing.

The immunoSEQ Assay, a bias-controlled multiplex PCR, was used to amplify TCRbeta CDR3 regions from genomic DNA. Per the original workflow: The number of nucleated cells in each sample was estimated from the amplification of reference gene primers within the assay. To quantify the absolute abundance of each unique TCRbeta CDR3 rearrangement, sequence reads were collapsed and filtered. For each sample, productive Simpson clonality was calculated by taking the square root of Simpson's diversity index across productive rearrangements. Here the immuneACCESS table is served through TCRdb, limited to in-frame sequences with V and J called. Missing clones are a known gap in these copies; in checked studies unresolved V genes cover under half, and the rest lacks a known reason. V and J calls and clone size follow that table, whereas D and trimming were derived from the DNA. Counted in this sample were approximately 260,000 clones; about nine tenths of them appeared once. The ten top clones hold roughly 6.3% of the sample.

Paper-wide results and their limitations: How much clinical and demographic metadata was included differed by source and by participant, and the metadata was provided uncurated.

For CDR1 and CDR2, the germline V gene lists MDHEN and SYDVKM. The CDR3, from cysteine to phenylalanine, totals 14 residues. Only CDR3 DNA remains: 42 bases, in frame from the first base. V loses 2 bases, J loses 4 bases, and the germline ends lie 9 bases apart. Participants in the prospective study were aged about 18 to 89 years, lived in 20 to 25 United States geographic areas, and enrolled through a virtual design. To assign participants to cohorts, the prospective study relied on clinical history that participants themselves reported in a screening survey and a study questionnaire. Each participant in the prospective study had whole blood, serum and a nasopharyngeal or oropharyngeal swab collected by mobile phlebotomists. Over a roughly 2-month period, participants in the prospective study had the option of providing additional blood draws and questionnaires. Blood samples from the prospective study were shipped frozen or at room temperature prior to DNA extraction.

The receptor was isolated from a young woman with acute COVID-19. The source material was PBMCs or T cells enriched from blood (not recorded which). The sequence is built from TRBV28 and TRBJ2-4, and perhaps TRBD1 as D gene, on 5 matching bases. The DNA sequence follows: TGTGCCAGCAGTTTAATAGGGGATAAAAACATTCAGTACTTC. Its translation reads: CASSLIGDKNIQYF.